The entry below describes one T cell receptor beta chain. Antigen specificity is unknown. Produced via immunoSEQ multiplex PCR; TCRdb's table is partial and in-frame only. The table includes some 96,000 clones, around nine tenths detected once. The data are from a study of T cell responses to AZD1222 COVID-19 vaccine. Study information: Pooled in the analysis were second doses at about 4 or about 12 weeks.

This CDR3 has 16 residues. Germline assignment: CDR1 SQVTM and CDR2 ANQGSEA. Trimming removed 4 bases at V and 4 bases at J, with 19 bases between. The study, taken as a whole, reports: Only five or six AZD1222 recipients were seropositive at baseline. The sample set comprised mostly white British donors with more females, and clonal diversity was possibly underestimated.

The gene calls are TRBV29-1 and TRBJ1-4; D possibly corresponds to TRBD1 (5 bases). The sample was peripheral blood, taken on day 0 of AZD1222 vaccination. The sequence was collected from an adult in good health. CDR3 in amino acids: CSVVWALGGGNEKLFF. The CDR3 nucleotides are TGCAGCGTTGTATGGGCCCTCGGGGGAGGTAATGAAAAACTGTTTTTT.